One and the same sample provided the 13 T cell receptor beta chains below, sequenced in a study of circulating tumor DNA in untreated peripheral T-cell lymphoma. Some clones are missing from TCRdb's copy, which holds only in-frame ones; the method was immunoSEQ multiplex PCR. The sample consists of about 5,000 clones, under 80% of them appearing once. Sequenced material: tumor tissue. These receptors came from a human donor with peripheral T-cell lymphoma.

CDR3 DNA: TGTGCCAGCAGCGCTACTCCGGGCGAAAAACTGTTTTTT. Translation gives CASSATPGEKLFF. The chain couples TRBV7-1 to TRBJ1-4; D remains unclear. TRBV7-1 is treated as an ORF (open reading frame) with a function not yet certain. Trimming removed 5 bases at V and 8 bases at J, with 12 bases between. The CDR3 is made up of 13 amino acids.

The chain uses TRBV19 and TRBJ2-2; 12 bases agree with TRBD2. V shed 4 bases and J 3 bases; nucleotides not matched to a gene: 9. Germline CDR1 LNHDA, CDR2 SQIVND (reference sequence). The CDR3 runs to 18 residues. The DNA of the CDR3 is TGTGCCAGTAGTAGAATCCGGACTAGCGGGATAGACACCGGGGAGCTGTTTTTT. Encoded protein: CASSRIRTSGIDTGELFF. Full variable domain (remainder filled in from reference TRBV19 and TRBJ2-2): DGGITQSPKYLFRKEGQNVTLSCEQNLNHDAMYWYRQDPGQGLRLIYYSQIVNDFQKGDIAEGYSVSREKKESFPLTVTSAQKNPTAFYLCASSRIRTSGIDTGELFFGEGSRLTVL.

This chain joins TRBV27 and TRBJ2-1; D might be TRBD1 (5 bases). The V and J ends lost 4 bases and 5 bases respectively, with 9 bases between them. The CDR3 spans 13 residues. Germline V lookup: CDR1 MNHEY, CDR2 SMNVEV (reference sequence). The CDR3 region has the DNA TGTGCCAGCAGTTGGGGCAGGGACAATGAGCAGTTCTTC. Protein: CASSWGRDNEQFF.

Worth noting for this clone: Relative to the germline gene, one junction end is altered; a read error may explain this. CDR3 region: CATRSDGDMQYF. In nucleotides, the CDR3 is TGTGCCACCAGGAGCGACGGAGATATGCAGTATTTT. The V call is TRBV6-8, the J call TRBJ2-3; no reliable D call. The CDR3 loop spans 12 amino acids. CDR1 is MNHGY, CDR2 SAAAGT, per germline.

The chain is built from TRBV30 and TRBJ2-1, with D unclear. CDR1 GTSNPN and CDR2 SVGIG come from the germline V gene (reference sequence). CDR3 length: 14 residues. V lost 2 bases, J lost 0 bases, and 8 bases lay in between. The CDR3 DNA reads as TGTGCCTGGAGTCTCGCGTCCTCCTACAATGAGCAGTTCTTC. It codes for CAWSLASSYNEQFF.

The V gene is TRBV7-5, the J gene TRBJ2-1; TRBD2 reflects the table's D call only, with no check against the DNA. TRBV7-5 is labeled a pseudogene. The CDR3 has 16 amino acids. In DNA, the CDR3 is TGTGCCAGCAGCTTGCCGAGCGGGAGAGGGTACAATGAGCAGTTCTTC. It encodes CASSLPSGRGYNEQFF.

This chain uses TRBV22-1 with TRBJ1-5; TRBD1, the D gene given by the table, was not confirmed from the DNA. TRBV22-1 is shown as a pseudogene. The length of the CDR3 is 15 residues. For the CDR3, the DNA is TGTGCCAGCAGTTTGGACAGGGAGAACGATCAGCCCCAGCATTTT. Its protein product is CASSLDRENDQPQHF.

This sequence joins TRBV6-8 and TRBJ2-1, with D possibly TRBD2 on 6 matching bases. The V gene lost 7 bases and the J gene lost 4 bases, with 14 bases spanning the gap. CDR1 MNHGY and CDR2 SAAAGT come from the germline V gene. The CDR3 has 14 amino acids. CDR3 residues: CASTRDLVYNEQFF. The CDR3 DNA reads TGTGCCAGCACGCGGGACCTCGTGTACAATGAGCAGTTCTTC.

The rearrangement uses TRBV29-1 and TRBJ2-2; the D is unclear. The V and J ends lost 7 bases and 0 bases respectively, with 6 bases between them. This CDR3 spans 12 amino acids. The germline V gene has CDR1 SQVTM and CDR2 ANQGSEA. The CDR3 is CSARTNTGELFF. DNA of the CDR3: TGCAGCGCTAGAACGAACACCGGGGAGCTGTTTTTT.

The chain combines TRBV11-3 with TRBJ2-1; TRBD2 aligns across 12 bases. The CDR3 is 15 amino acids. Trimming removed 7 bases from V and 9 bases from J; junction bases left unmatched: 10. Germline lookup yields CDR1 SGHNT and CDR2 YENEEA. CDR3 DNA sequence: TGTGCCAGCACCCCTAGCGGGAGGGATAGCGGTGAGCAGTTCTTC. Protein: CASTPSGRDSGEQFF.

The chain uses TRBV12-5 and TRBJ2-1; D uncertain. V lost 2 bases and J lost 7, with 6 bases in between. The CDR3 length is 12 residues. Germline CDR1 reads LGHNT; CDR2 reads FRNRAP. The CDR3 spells CASGLRSNEQFF. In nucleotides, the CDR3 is TGTGCTAGTGGTTTGAGGTCGAATGAGCAGTTCTTC.

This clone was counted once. CDR3 sequence reads: CASSQRRGRGYTF. Here the CDR3 DNA reads TGCGCCAGCAGTCAAAGGCGGGGGAGAGGCTACACCTTC. The V and J genes are TRBV23-1 and TRBJ1-2, with D possibly being TRBD1 (5 bases). TRBV23-1 is filed as an ORF, its function uncertain. The CDR3 sequence is 13 residues long. Trimming took off 2 bases at V and 8 bases at J, with 12 bases between the two ends.

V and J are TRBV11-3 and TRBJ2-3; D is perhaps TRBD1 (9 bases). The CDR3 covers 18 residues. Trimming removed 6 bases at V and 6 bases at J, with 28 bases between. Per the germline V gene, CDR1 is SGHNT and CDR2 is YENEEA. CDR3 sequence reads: CASRRHRGLAGGSDTQYF. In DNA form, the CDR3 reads TGTGCCAGCAGACGCCACAGGGGGCTCGCGGGAGGTTCGGATACGCAGTATTTT.